The following is a T cell receptor (beta chain) sequence with its context. The data originate from a study of T cell changes during pregnancy in multiple sclerosis. Per germline, CDR1 SGHVS and CDR2 FNYEAQ. This CDR3 is built from 16 residues. V was cut by 1 base and J by 0 bases, with 12 bases left in between. Clones were sequenced by immunoSEQ multiplex PCR, and TCRdb holds only the in-frame ones, with some missing. The data show tens of thousands of clones, about 91% seen once. Specimen: peripheral blood, collected in the first trimester of pregnancy. The gene calls are TRBV7-6 and TRBJ1-1; D not certain. This clonotype was sampled from a female donor with multiple sclerosis, enrolled in a pregnancy study. The CDR3: CASSLGQINMNTEAFF. In DNA, the CDR3 is TGTGCCAGCAGCTTAGGCCAGATCAACATGAACACTGAAGCTTTCTTT.